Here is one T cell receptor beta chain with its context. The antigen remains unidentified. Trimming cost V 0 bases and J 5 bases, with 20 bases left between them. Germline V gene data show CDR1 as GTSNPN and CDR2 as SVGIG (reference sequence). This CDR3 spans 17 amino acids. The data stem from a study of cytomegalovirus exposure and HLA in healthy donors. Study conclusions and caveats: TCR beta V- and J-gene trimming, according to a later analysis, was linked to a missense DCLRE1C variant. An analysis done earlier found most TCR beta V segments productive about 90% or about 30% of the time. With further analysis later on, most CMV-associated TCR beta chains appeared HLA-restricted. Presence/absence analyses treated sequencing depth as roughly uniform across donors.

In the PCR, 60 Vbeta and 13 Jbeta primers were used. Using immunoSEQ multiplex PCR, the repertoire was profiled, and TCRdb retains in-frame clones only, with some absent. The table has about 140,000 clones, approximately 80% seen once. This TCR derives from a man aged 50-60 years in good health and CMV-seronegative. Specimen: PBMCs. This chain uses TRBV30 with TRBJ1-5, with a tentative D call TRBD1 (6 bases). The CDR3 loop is CAWSVSRVRGGDQPQHF. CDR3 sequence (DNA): TGTGCCTGGAGTGTAAGTCGTGTGAGGGGGGGAGATCAGCCCCAGCATTTT.